Described below is a single TCR beta chain sequence and its context. Germline loops: CDR1 SGHAT, CDR2 FQDESV (reference sequence). The CDR3 has 15 residues. With UMI labels, 5' RACE was used to prepare the TRB cDNA libraries. TCRdb re-called the 5' RACE reads and catalogs CDR3 proteins one per entry, DNA excluded. The sample includes about 40,000 distinct CDR3 sequences. The data stem from a study of CXCR3-negative and CXCR3-positive naive CD8 T cells. The receptor comes from a human donor in good health. Some clones in this sample may be carry-over from other donors' samples. This chain uses TRBV11-1 with TRBJ2-1; the TCRdb D gene call, TRBD1, has no DNA to confirm it. The sequenced sample consisted of memory CD8+ T cells from blood. The CDR3 reads CASSNSGTGYNEQFF. The whole variable domain, remainder taken from reference TRBV11-1 and TRBJ2-1, is EAEVAQSPRYKITEKSQAVAFWCDPISGHATLYWYRQILGQGPELLVQFQDESVVDDSQLPKDRFSAERLKGVDSTLKIQPAELGDSAMYLCASSNSGTGYNEQFFGPGTRLTVL.